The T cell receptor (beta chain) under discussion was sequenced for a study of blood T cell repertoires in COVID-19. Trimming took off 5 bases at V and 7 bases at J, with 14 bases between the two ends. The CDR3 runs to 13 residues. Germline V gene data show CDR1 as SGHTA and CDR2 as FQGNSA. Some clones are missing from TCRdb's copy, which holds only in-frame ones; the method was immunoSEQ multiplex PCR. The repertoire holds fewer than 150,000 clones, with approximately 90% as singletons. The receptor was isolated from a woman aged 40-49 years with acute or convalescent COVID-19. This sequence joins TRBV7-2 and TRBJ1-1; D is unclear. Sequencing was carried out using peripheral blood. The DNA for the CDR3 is TGTGCCAGCAGCGGCGAGGGCCGGATTGAAGCTTTCTTT. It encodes CASSGEGRIEAFF. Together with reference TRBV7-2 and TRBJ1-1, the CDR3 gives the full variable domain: GAGVSQSPSNKVTEKGKDVELRCDPISGHTALYWYRQSLGQGLEFLIYFQGNSAPDKSGLPSDRFSAERTGGSVSTLTIQRTQQEDSAVYLCASSGEGRIEAFFGQGTRLTVV.